The next 24 T cell receptor beta chains were all read from a single sample in a study of T cell repertoires in aging, cancer and after chemotherapy. Rearranged V-D-J TRB sequences were amplified with a mixed TRB-A/B primer pool. TCRdb ran MiXCR on the multiplex PCR reads and lists one entry per CDR3 protein. The table shows under 6,000 distinct CDR3 sequences, with 21% occurring only once. TCR beta rearrangements were amplified from peripheral blood genomic DNA. The specimen sequenced was blood. The source is a human donor with a blood cancer.

This clonotype is termed medium-sized (0.01 to 0.1%). The V call is TRBV19, the J call TRBJ2-7; tentatively, D is TRBD1 or TRBD2 (5 bases each). Germline CDR1 is LNHDA and CDR2 is SQIVND (reference sequence). V dropped 4 bases and J dropped 6 bases, with 16 bases sitting between them. The CDR3 has 14 residues. CDR3 DNA sequence: TGTGCCAGTAGTACTCCGGGACGCCCTCTCGAGCAGTACTTC. Amino acids: CASSTPGRPLEQYF.

The chain recombines TRBV5-1 with TRBJ2-1, with 10 bases matching TRBD1. The CDR3 spans 16 residues. CDR1 and CDR2 (germline): SGHRS, YFSETQ. With 0 bases clipped from V and 7 bases from J, the junction kept 7 bases outside the gene matches. This chain's CDR3 is CASSLEPGQGKNEQFF. CDR3 in DNA: TGCGCCAGCAGCTTGGAGCCGGGACAGGGGAAGAATGAGCAGTTCTTC. Full variable domain (rest looked up from reference TRBV5-1 and TRBJ2-1): KAGVTQTPRYLIKTRGQQVTLSCSPISGHRSVSWYQQTPGQGLQFLFEYFSETQRNKGNFPGRFSGRQFSNSRSEMNVSTLELGDSALYLCASSLEPGQGKNEQFFGPGTRLTVL.

The gene calls are TRBV15 and TRBJ1-2, with 10 nucleotides matching TRBD1. V lost 1 base and J lost 2; bases outside the gene matches: 4. The CDR3 runs to 16 residues. Per germline, CDR1 LNHNV and CDR2 YYDKDF (reference sequence). CDR3 loop: CATSRVLGQGNYGYTF. Here the CDR3 DNA reads TGTGCCACCAGCAGAGTACTGGGACAGGGGAACTATGGCTACACCTTC. Based on the CDR3 plus reference TRBV15 and TRBJ1-2, the full variable domain is DAMVIQNPRYQVTQFGKPVTLSCSQTLNHNVMYWYQQKSSQAPKLLFHYYDKDFNNEADTPDNFQSRRPNTSFCFLDIRSPGLGDTAMYLCATSRVLGQGNYGYTFGSGTRLTVV.

Note on this clonotype: One base away lies a much larger clone, so this may be a sequencing read error. The chain carries TRBV29-1 and TRBJ1-1; no clear D gene. Germline lookup yields CDR1 SQVTM and CDR2 ANQGSEA. The V end was cut by 4 bases, the J end by 0 bases, with 9 bases between. The CDR3 covers 13 residues. The CDR3 spells CSVGCPMNTEAFF. The CDR3 DNA reads as TGCAGCGTTGGCTGTCCTATGAACACTGAAGCTTTCTTT. The full variable domain, its missing parts supplied by reference TRBV29-1 and TRBJ1-1, is SAVISQKPSRDICQRGTSLTIQCQVDSQVTMMFWYRQQPGQSLTLIATANQGSEATYESGFVIDKFPISRPNLTFSTLTVSNMSPEDSSIYLCSVGCPMNTEAFFGQGTRLTVV.

This clonotype turned up a few times. The rearrangement joins TRBV12-3 or TRBV12-4 to TRBJ2-4; D may be TRBD1 (5 bases). Between the trimmed V and J ends, which lost 2 bases and 0 bases, there was a span of 11 bases. The length of the CDR3 is 16 residues. The CDR3 loop is CASSLTGTLAKNIQYF. The CDR3 bases are TGTGCCAGCAGTTTAACAGGCACTCTAGCCAAAAACATTCAGTACTTC.

Concerning this clonotype itself: Possible read error: a much larger clone is one base away. This CDR3 fails to terminate in the conserved phenylalanine or tryptophan, so it likely reflects a read error. The genes are TRBV18 and TRBJ2-7, with a weak D call TRBD1 (6 bases). The V gene's germline CDR1 is KGHSH and CDR2 LQKENI. Trimming took 5 bases from V and 0 from J, leaving 14 bases between them. The CDR3 spans 15 residues. The CDR3 spells CASSSQGAGSYEQYL. The CDR3 DNA is TGTGCCAGCTCATCACAGGGTGCGGGCTCCTACGAGCAGTACTTA.

This clonotype rates as medium-sized. The rearrangement links TRBV27 to TRBJ1-2; TRBD1 matches 8 bases. This CDR3 spans 16 amino acids. V dropped 5 bases and J dropped 4; count of bases not matched to a gene: 12. Germline loops: CDR1 MNHEY, CDR2 SMNVEV (reference sequence). The DNA of the CDR3 is TGTGCCAGCAGTCTTACAACGGACAGGGCCATCTATGGCTACACCTTC. It is translated as CASSLTTDRAIYGYTF.

Comment on this clonotype: A read error may explain this, as a much larger clone is one base away. The chain uses TRBV18 and TRBJ2-7; 7 nucleotides align to TRBD1. This CDR3 comprises 12 residues. The ends lost 3 bases at V and 9 bases at J; junction bases unmatched: 5. Germline CDR1 reads KGHSH; CDR2 reads LQKENI. CDR3 residues: CASSPTGWGQYF. CDR3 bases: TGTGCCAGCTCACCGACAGGGTGGGGGCAGTACTTC.

This clonotype is labeled as medium-sized. The rearrangement joins TRBV20-1 to TRBJ2-1, with a tentative D call TRBD2 (7 bases). The CDR3 covers 14 residues. CDR1 is DFQATT and CDR2 is SNEGSKA in the germline V gene (reference sequence). The V and J ends lost 7 bases and 3 bases respectively, with 16 bases between them. The CDR3 sequence: CSVPAGALYNEQFF. DNA for the CDR3: TGCAGTGTCCCGGCGGGGGCCCTCTACAATGAGCAGTTCTTC.

This clonotype rates as medium-sized. V and J are TRBV29-1 and TRBJ1-1, with D possibly being TRBD1 (5 bases). The CDR3 is 12 amino acids. V lost 0 bases and J 11 bases, leaving 13 bases between the germline ends. Germline V gene lookup returns CDR1 SQVTM and CDR2 ANQGSEA. CDR3 bases: TGCAGCGTTGAAGATGGCAGGGCGGTCGCTTTCTTT. Encoded protein: CSVEDGRAVAFF.

For this clonotype: A read error is possible here, since a much larger clone lies one base away. The chain employs TRBV18 and TRBJ1-6, with no clear D. CDR1 is KGHSH, CDR2 LQKENI, per germline. The CDR3 is made up of 16 amino acids. This chain's CDR3 is CASSSDQVALNSPFHF. In DNA form, the CDR3 reads TGTGCCAGCTCGTCAGACCAGGTCGCCCTTAATTCACCCTTCCACTTT.

The V and J genes are TRBV7-9 and TRBJ2-3; 7 bases are shared with TRBD1. V dropped 1 base and J dropped 4; count of bases not matched to a gene: 5. The germline V gene has CDR1 SEHNR and CDR2 FQNEAQ (reference sequence). The CDR3 loop spans 15 amino acids. CDR3 coding DNA: TGTGCCAGCAGCTTAGGAGGGGGCAGCGCAGATACGCAGTATTTT. Translated: CASSLGGGSADTQYF.

The chain is built from TRBV7-2 and TRBJ2-7; no definite D call. V lost 5 bases to trimming and J lost 2 bases, with 10 bases between them. Germline V gives CDR1 SGHTA, CDR2 FQGNSA. The CDR3 consists of 13 residues. The CDR3 loop is CASSPDLTYEQYF. In DNA form, the CDR3 reads TGTGCCAGCAGCCCGGACCTTACCTACGAGCAGTACTTC.

This clonotype has a handful of counts. The chain recombines TRBV7-9 with TRBJ1-6, with 9 bases identical to TRBD1. Germline values: CDR1 SEHNR, CDR2 FQNEAQ (reference sequence). This CDR3 has 15 residues. The J segment lost 9 bases and the V segment lost 5 bases, leaving 8 bases of the junction unmatched. The CDR3 sequence: CASSPPGQGFSPLHF. As DNA, the CDR3 is TGTGCCAGCAGCCCCCCGGGACAGGGCTTTTCACCCCTCCACTTT.

By frequency in the sample, this clonotype is medium-sized. The CDR3, as DNA: TGTGCCAGCTCACCGACAGGGTGGGAGCAGTACTTC. Translated: CASSPTGWEQYF. The rearrangement links TRBV18 to TRBJ2-7, with 7 bases aligning to TRBD1. The CDR3 loop spans 12 amino acids. V was clipped by 3 bases and J by 7 bases; unmatched bases: 3. CDR1 is KGHSH and CDR2 is LQKENI in the germline V gene.

In its sample, this clonotype was seen a few times. J is TRBJ2-6 and V is TRBV5-1; 12 bases agree with TRBD1. Looked up from germline, CDR1 is SGHRS and CDR2 is YFSETQ. The CDR3 is 18 amino acids. Trimming at V came to 5 bases and at J to 1 base, leaving 7 bases not matched to a gene. The CDR3 DNA is TGCGCCAGCAGAGGGGACAGGGGGCTTTTGTCTGGGGCCAACGTCCTGACTTTC. Its protein is CASRGDRGLLSGANVLTF.

A word on this clonotype: A read error is possible here, since a much larger clone lies one base away. The rearrangement links TRBV10-3 to TRBJ1-2; D is unresolved. Trimming stripped 5 bases from V and 2 bases from J, with 12 bases between. CDR1 and CDR2 from the germline V gene are ENHRY and SYGVKD. This CDR3 spans 14 amino acids. CDR3 sequence (DNA): TGTGCCATCAGTTACTCTCCCCACAACTATGGCTACACCTTC. Translation: CAISYSPHNYGYTF.

The V and J genes are TRBV5-6 and TRBJ1-1; 12 bases map to TRBD1. In germline, CDR1 is SGHDT, CDR2 YYEEEE. There are 19 residues in the CDR3. The V segment lost 4 bases and the J segment 4 bases; nucleotides outside the gene matches: 17. The DNA for the CDR3 is TGTGCCAGCAGCCTACTATCAGGGGACAGGGGGCCGGGAGGCACTGAAGCTTTCTTT. Protein product: CASSLLSGDRGPGGTEAFF.

Of note for this clonotype: A much larger clone lies one base from this, so it may be a read error. Here the CDR3 DNA reads TGTGCCAGCTGTGGGCGGGAGTACGCCACTGAAGCTTTCTTT. Encoded protein: CASCGREYATEAFF. The chain combines TRBV6-5 with TRBJ1-1; D call uncertain. The CDR3 is 14 amino acids. The V and J ends lost 8 bases and 4 bases respectively, with 17 bases between them. Germline V CDR1 and CDR2: MNHEY, SVGAGI.

Within the sample, this clonotype is medium-sized. V usage is TRBV6-4 and J usage is TRBJ2-1, with D possibly TRBD2 on 6 matching bases. CDR1 and CDR2 (germline): MRHNA, SNTAGT. The CDR3 length is 16 residues. The V end lost 0 bases, the J end lost 1 base, and 10 bases lay between the germline ends. The CDR3 loop is CASSDSRDFSYNEQFF. The CDR3 DNA is TGTGCCAGCAGTGACTCTCGGGACTTTTCCTACAATGAGCAGTTCTTC.

This clonotype rates as medium-sized. The genes are TRBV5-5 and TRBJ2-3; 8 bases match TRBD1. CDR1 and CDR2 (germline): SGHKS, YYEKEE (reference sequence). This CDR3 is 16 amino acids long. The junction had 4 bases not matched to a gene; V was cut back by 0 bases and J by 1 base. The CDR3 region is CASSLGQGWGTDTQYF. The CDR3 DNA follows: TGTGCCAGCAGCTTGGGACAGGGGTGGGGCACAGATACGCAGTATTTT. Based on the CDR3 plus reference TRBV5-5 and TRBJ2-3, the full variable domain is DAGVTQSPTHLIKTRGQQVTLRCSPISGHKSVSWYQQVLGQGPQFIFQYYEKEERGRGNFPDRFSARQFPNYSSELNVNALLLGDSALYLCASSLGQGWGTDTQYFGPGTRLTVL.

V usage is TRBV6-1 and J usage is TRBJ2-7, with TRBD2 matching over 7 bases. Germline lookup yields CDR1 MNHNS and CDR2 SASEGT. CDR3 size: 15 residues. Trimming removed 4 bases from V and 4 bases from J; junction bases left unmatched: 10. This CDR3 reads CASSGTHSGGYEQYF. The CDR3 DNA is TGTGCCAGCAGTGGTACTCACTCGGGGGGTTACGAGCAGTACTTC.

By frequency in the sample, this clonotype is medium-sized. The rearrangement joins TRBV6-1 to TRBJ1-4, with 7 positions matching TRBD1. The J segment lost 3 bases and the V segment lost 6 bases, leaving 4 bases of the junction unmatched. From germline, CDR1 is MNHNS and CDR2 SASEGT. This CDR3 region has 14 residues. CDR3 residues: CASSSGGANEKLFF. The CDR3 DNA follows: TGTGCCAGCAGCTCAGGGGGGGCTAATGAAAAACTGTTTTTT.

In this sample, this clonotype turned up a few times. The chain is built from TRBV20-1 and TRBJ2-5; D not certain. The CDR3 has 13 amino acids. Germline CDR1 DFQATT, CDR2 SNEGSKA (reference sequence). Trimming took off 0 bases at V and 4 bases at J, with 9 bases between the two ends. CDR3 loop: CSARDELRETQYF. The CDR3 bases are TGCAGTGCTAGAGATGAACTCAGAGAGACCCAGTACTTC.